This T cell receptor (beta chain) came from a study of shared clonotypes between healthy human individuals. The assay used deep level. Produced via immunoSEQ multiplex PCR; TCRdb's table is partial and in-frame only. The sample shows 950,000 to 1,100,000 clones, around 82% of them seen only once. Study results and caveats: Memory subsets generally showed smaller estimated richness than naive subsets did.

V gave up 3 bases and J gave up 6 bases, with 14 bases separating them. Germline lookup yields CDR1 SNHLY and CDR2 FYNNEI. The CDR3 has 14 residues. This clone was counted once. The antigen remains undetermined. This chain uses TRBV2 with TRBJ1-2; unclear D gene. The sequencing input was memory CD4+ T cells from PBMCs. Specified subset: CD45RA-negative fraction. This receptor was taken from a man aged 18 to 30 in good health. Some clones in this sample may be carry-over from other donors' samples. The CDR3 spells CASSDRVWGDGYTF. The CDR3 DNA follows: TGTGCCAGCAGTGATCGCGTATGGGGTGATGGCTACACCTTC.